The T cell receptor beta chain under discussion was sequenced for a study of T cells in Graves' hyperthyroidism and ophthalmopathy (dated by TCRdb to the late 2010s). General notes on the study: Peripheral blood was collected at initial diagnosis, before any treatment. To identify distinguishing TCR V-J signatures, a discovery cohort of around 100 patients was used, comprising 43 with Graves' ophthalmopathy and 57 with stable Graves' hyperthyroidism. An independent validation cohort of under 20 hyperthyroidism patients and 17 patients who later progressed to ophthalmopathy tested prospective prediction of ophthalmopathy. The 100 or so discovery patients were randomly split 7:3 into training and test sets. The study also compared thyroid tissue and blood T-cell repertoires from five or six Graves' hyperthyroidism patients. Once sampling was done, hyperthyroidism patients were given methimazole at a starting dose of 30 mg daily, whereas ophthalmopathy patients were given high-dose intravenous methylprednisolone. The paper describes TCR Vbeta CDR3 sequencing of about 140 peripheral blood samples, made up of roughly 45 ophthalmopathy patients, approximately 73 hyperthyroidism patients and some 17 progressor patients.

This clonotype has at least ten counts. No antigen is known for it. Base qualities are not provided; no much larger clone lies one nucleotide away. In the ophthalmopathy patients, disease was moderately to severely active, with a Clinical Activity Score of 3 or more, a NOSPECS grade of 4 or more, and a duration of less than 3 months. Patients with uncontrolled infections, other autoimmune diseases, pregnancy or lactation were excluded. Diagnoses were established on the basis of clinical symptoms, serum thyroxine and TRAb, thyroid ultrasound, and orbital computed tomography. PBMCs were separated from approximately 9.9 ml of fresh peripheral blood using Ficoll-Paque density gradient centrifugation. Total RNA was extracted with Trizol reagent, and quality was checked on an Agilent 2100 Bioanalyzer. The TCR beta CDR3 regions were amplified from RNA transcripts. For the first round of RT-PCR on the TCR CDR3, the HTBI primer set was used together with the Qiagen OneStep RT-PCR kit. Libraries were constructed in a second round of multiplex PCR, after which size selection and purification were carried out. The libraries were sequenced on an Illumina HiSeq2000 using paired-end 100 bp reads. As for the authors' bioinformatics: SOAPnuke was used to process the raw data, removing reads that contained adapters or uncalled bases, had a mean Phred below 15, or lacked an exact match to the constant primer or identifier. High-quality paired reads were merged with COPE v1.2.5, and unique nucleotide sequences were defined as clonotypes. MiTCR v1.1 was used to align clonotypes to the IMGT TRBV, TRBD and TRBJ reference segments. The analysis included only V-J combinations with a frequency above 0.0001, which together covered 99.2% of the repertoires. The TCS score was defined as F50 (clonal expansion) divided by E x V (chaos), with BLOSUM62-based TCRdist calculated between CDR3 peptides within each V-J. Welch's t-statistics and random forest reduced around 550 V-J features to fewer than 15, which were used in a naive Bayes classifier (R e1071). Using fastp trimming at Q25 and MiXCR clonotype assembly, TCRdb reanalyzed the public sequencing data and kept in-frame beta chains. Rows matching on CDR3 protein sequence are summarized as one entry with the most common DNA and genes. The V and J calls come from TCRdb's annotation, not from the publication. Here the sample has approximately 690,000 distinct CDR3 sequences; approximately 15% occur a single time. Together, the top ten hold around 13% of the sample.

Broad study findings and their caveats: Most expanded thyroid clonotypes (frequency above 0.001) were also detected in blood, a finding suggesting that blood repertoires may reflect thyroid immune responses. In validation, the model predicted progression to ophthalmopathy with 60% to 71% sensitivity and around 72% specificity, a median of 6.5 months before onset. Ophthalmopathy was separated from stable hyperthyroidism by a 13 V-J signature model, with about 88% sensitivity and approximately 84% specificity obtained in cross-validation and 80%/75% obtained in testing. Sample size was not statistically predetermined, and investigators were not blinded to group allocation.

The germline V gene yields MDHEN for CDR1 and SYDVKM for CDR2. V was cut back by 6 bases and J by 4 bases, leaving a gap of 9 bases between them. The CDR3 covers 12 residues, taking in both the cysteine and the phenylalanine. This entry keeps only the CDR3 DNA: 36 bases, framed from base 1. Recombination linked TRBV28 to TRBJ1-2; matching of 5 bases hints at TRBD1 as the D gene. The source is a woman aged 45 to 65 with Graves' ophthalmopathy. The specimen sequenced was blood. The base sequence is TGTGCCAGCAGCCTCGGGACCTATGGCTACACCTTC. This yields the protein CASSLGTYGYTF.